The 20 T cell receptor beta chains listed next were all sequenced from one sample in a study of T cell repertoires in cytomegalovirus infection (dated by TCRdb to the late 2010s). This sample was sequenced with an Illumina HiSeq 1500. TCRdb trimmed the raw reads at Q25, called clones with MiXCR and kept productive beta chains. Every distinct CDR3 protein forms one entry, paired with its most common genes and DNA. The sample table shows almost 300,000 distinct CDR3 sequences, and about 9.1% are seen once. Of the sample, approximately 2.3% falls within the top ten clones. Sequenced sample: PBMCs. Receptors originate from a human donor in good health (CMV status not recorded). Some clones in this sample may be carry-over from other donors' samples.

The chain recombines TRBV29-1 with TRBJ1-2, with a tentative D call TRBD1 (6 bases). The CDR3 loop spans 13 amino acids. Trimming took 7 bases from V and 0 from J, leaving 12 bases between them. Germline CDR1 is SQVTM and CDR2 is ANQGSEA. CDR3 in amino acids: CSAEDSTNYGYTF. CDR3 in DNA: TGCAGCGCCGAGGACAGTACTAACTATGGCTACACCTTC.

This chain uses TRBV20-1 with TRBJ2-1; no definite D call. Trimming stripped 7 bases from V and 3 bases from J, with 10 bases between. Germline V gene sequence: CDR1 DFQATT, CDR2 SNEGSKA (reference sequence). The CDR3 loop spans 12 amino acids. The chain's CDR3 is CSESANYNEQFF. The CDR3 DNA reads as TGCAGTGAGTCGGCCAACTACAATGAGCAGTTCTTC.

The rearrangement uses TRBV20-1 and TRBJ2-3, with D tentatively TRBD2 (7 bases). Trimming took off 3 bases at V and 7 bases at J, with 11 bases between the two ends. In germline, CDR1 is DFQATT, CDR2 SNEGSKA (reference sequence). The CDR3 loop spans 12 amino acids. CDR3 coding DNA: TGCAGTGCTAGCGGGGGGCAAAATACGCAGTATTTT. It translates to CSASGGQNTQYF.

This clonotype was recorded a few times. The J gene is TRBJ2-5, the V gene TRBV27, with D perhaps matching TRBD1 or TRBD2 (6 bases each). This CDR3 spans 14 amino acids. In germline, CDR1 is MNHEY, CDR2 SMNVEV (reference sequence). Trimming left V 0 bases short and J 5 bases short, with 10 bases between. The CDR3 spells CASSLSGGRETQYF. The CDR3 DNA is TGTGCCAGCAGTTTATCGGGGGGCCGTGAGACCCAGTACTTC.

This clonotype was counted a single time. The junction differs from germline at one of its ends, possibly a read error. The chain links TRBV10-3 to TRBJ2-7; possibly TRBD1 or TRBD2 for D (5 bases each). The V gene's germline CDR1 is ENHRY and CDR2 SYGVKD. CDR3 length: 17 residues. The CDR3 sequence: CAISESGTDISSYGQYF. The DNA for the CDR3 is TGTGCCATCAGTGAGTCCGGGACGGATATCTCCTCCTACGGGCAGTACTTC.

This clonotype appeared many times. The chain has TRBV29-1 and TRBJ1-4; possibly TRBD1 for D (5 bases). V dropped 6 bases and J dropped 1 base, with 9 bases sitting between them. Germline V gene lookup returns CDR1 SQVTM and CDR2 ANQGSEA. The CDR3 extends over 13 amino acids. CDR3 sequence (DNA): TGCAGCGTCCGGGACGGAACTAATGAAAAACTGTTTTTT. It translates to CSVRDGTNEKLFF. The full variable domain, completed using reference TRBV29-1 and TRBJ1-4, is SAVISQKPSRDICQRGTSLTIQCQVDSQVTMMFWYRQQPGQSLTLIATANQGSEATYESGFVIDKFPISRPNLTFSTLTVSNMSPEDSSIYLCSVRDGTNEKLFFGSGTQLSVL.

This clonotype was observed many times. The chain couples TRBV20-1 to TRBJ2-5; D may be TRBD1 (5 bases). CDR1 and CDR2 (germline): DFQATT, SNEGSKA (reference sequence). The CDR3 runs to 11 residues. V lost 7 bases, J lost 6 bases, and 12 bases lay in between. CDR3 nucleotide sequence: TGCAGTGTGGGGCAAGGGAAGACCCAGTACTTC. The encoded protein is CSVGQGKTQYF.

This chain links TRBV11-2 with TRBJ1-1, with 8 bases aligning to TRBD1. The V and J ends lost 4 bases and 2 bases, in that order; junction bases with no gene match: 27. This CDR3 spans 22 amino acids. CDR1 is SGHAT and CDR2 is FQNNGV in the germline V gene. The CDR3: CASSSYSPPYLGTRGLNTEAFF. In nucleotides, the CDR3 is TGTGCCAGCAGCTCTTACTCACCCCCTTATTTGGGTACCAGGGGGCTTAACACTGAAGCTTTCTTT.

Many counts were recorded for this clonotype. The V gene is TRBV28, the J gene TRBJ2-7; 8 nucleotides align to TRBD1. V gave up 6 bases and J gave up 1 base; unmatched junction bases: 8. CDR1 and CDR2 from the germline V gene are MDHEN and SYDVKM. There are 15 residues in the CDR3. The CDR3 DNA sequence: TGTGCCAGCAGCTCCGGGACAGGTCAGTCCTACGAGCAGTACGTC. As protein: CASSSGTGQSYEQYV.

This clonotype was detected many times. The chain recombines TRBV7-9 with TRBJ2-3; possible D gene TRBD1, 5 bases. Germline loops: CDR1 SEHNR, CDR2 FQNEAQ (reference sequence). The CDR3 consists of 15 residues. The ends were cut back, 4 bases at V and 2 bases at J, with 13 bases in the middle. This CDR3 reads CASSSDQGVTDTQYF. CDR3 sequence (DNA): TGTGCCAGCAGCTCGGACCAAGGGGTCACAGATACGCAGTATTTT.

This clonotype was detected only a few times. J is TRBJ2-4 and V is TRBV29-1; D call uncertain. CDR3 size: 14 residues. V lost 4 bases and J 0 bases, leaving 10 bases between the germline ends. Germline V gene data show CDR1 as SQVTM and CDR2 as ANQGSEA. CDR3 sequence reads: CSVANRVAKNIQYF. The CDR3 DNA is TGCAGCGTTGCGAACCGCGTAGCCAAAAACATTCAGTACTTC. The complete variable domain, with remaining parts taken from reference TRBV29-1 and TRBJ2-4, reads SAVISQKPSRDICQRGTSLTIQCQVDSQVTMMFWYRQQPGQSLTLIATANQGSEATYESGFVIDKFPISRPNLTFSTLTVSNMSPEDSSIYLCSVANRVAKNIQYFGAGTRLSVL.

The J gene is TRBJ2-7, the V gene TRBV12-3 or TRBV12-4; no clear D gene. This CDR3 contains 14 residues. V was trimmed by 2 bases and J by 0 bases, leaving 8 bases between them. The CDR3 protein is CASSLFRSSYEQYF. CDR3 bases: TGTGCCAGCAGTTTATTCCGTAGCTCCTACGAGCAGTACTTC.

The chain uses TRBV20-1 and TRBJ1-1; no firm D call. This CDR3 is 15 amino acids long. Trimming took off 3 bases at V and 0 bases at J, with 14 bases between the two ends. The germline V gene encodes CDR1 DFQATT and CDR2 SNEGSKA (reference sequence). Here the CDR3 DNA reads TGCAGTGCTAGCCCTATCGAGAGAGTGAACACTGAAGCTTTCTTT. Its translation: CSASPIERVNTEAFF.

This clonotype came up many times. The rearrangement joins TRBV4-2 to TRBJ2-7; D is uncertain. The V gene lost 3 bases and the J gene lost 2 bases, with 8 bases spanning the gap. CDR3 size: 13 residues. Germline V CDR1 and CDR2: LGHNA, YNFKEQ. CDR3 protein: CASSHGKAYEQYF. DNA of the CDR3: TGTGCCAGCAGCCATGGGAAAGCCTACGAGCAGTACTTC.

V is TRBV20-1 and J is TRBJ2-1; D tentatively fits TRBD1 or TRBD2 (5 bases each). V lost 5 bases and J 11 bases, leaving 22 bases between the germline ends. Germline V CDR1 and CDR2: DFQATT, SNEGSKA (reference sequence). This CDR3 is built from 14 residues. Here the CDR3 DNA reads TGCAGTGCTCCCGGGGCGGGCCAAACGAGGAAGCAGTTCTTC. This codes for CSAPGAGQTRKQFF.

This clonotype was observed at least ten times. The chain has TRBV7-9 and TRBJ2-3, with TRBD2 as a possible D gene (5 bases). Germline V gene data show CDR1 as SEHNR and CDR2 as FQNEAQ (reference sequence). Trimming removed 5 bases from V and 0 bases from J, with 12 bases in between. CDR3 length equals 15 residues. The CDR3 DNA sequence: TGTGCCAGCAGCCGAGGGAGCTACAGCACAGATACGCAGTATTTT. Encoded protein: CASSRGSYSTDTQYF.

This clonotype was observed a few times. V is TRBV29-1 and J is TRBJ1-1; a weak D match, TRBD1 (5 bases). Between the trimmed V and J ends, which lost 7 bases and 1 base, there was a span of 10 bases. Germline-derived CDR1 and CDR2 are SQVTM and ANQGSEA. This CDR3 has 12 amino acids. CDR3 region: CSAVGGNTEAFF. DNA of the CDR3: TGCAGCGCCGTGGGGGGGAACACTGAAGCTTTCTTT.

In its sample, this clonotype was seen many times. V is TRBV7-9 and J is TRBJ1-2; D is uncertain. V was shortened by 5 bases and J by 1 base, with 20 bases between the two germline ends. The CDR3 has 17 amino acids. The germline CDR1 and CDR2 sequences are SEHNR and FQNEAQ (reference sequence). The CDR3 loop reads CASSRRSSLPINYGYTF. Here the CDR3 DNA reads TGTGCCAGCAGCCGTCGGTCGAGCCTCCCGATTAACTATGGCTACACCTTC.

This clonotype was seen repeatedly, ten times or more. This sequence joins TRBV5-5 and TRBJ2-2; 8 nucleotides match TRBD1. Germline V gene data show CDR1 as SGHKS and CDR2 as YYEKEE (reference sequence). This CDR3 spans 15 amino acids. Trimming took 4 bases from V and 6 from J; bases not matched to a gene: 8. As DNA, the CDR3 is TGTGCCAGCAGCCCGGACAGGGTCGGGGCCGGGGAGCTGTTTTTT. This codes for CASSPDRVGAGELFF.

This clonotype was seen many times. The gene calls are TRBV7-2 and TRBJ1-6, with D unclear. The V gene lost 6 bases and the J gene lost 7 bases, with 13 bases spanning the gap. The length of the CDR3 is 14 residues. CDR1 and CDR2 (germline): SGHTA, FQGNSA. The chain's CDR3 is CASSHPRGNSPLHF. The CDR3, as DNA: TGTGCCAGCAGTCACCCTCGGGGAAATTCACCCCTCCACTTT. Filled out from reference TRBV7-2 and TRBJ1-6, the complete variable domain reads GAGVSQSPSNKVTEKGKDVELRCDPISGHTALYWYRQSLGQGLEFLIYFQGNSAPDKSGLPSDRFSAERTGGSVSTLTIQRTQQEDSAVYLCASSHPRGNSPLHFGNGTRLTVT.